Here is one T cell receptor (beta chain) with its context. This clonotype has ten or more counts. Its antigen specificity is not known. No quality values exist for individual bases; no much larger clone is one base distant. The data were obtained in a study of T cells of healthy individuals listed by TCRdb under 2018. The CDR3 holds 19 amino acids from the cysteine to the phenylalanine. Only CDR3 DNA is held: 57 bases, read in frame from base 1. According to the germline V gene, CDR1 reads LGHNA and CDR2 reads YNFKEQ. V is reduced by 4 bases and J by 0 bases, leaving a spacing of 21 bases between them. Library construction relied on 5' RACE. Sequenced using an Illumina MiSeq. The public reads were reanalyzed by TCRdb: fastp trimming at Q25, MiXCR alignment, in-frame beta chains only. A single entry per CDR3 protein holds the most common genes and DNA from its merged rows. In all, the sample holds approximately 100,000 distinct CDR3 sequences, and roughly 15% of those were seen once. About 6% of the sample is taken by the ten largest.

Rearrangement joined TRBV4-2 to TRBJ1-4, with the D gene not clear enough to name. This sequence originates from a human donor in good health. The DNA sequence reads TGTGCCAGCAGCCGGGAGTCTGTAAGGCCTTCTGCAACTAATGAAAAACTGTTTTTT. The encoded protein is CASSRESVRPSATNEKLFF.